This T cell receptor (beta chain) was recovered during a study of control samples from healthy donors and cancer patients (dated by TCRdb to 2020 to 2022). About this clone itself: The antigen it binds to is not known. No per-base quality is available; no much larger clone lies one base away.

The germline V gene sets CDR1 to KGHSY and CDR2 to FQNENV. V is cut back by 0 bases and J by 2 bases, with 9 bases in the junction unmatched. From the cysteine up to the phenylalanine, the CDR3 has a length of 18 residues. Kept here is only the CDR3 DNA, which spans 54 bases and is read in frame from base 1. The library was built by means of the immunoSEQ multiplex PCR assay. The immuneACCESS repertoire file appears here via TCRdb, limited to in-frame rearrangements. These files lack a portion of the clones; in checked studies, under half of the deficit traces to unresolved V genes, and the cause of the others is not known. This sample holds about 110,000 clones; over 75% were observed only once. The top ten clonotypes cover roughly 3.7% of the sample.

The sequenced sample was PBMCs. The chain couples TRBV16 to TRBJ2-2; the junction holds 7 bases that match TRBD1. The sequence was collected from a woman aged 60-75 years with lung cancer. The DNA sequence is as follows: TGTGCCAGCAGCCAATCGGGGCGACAGGGAATAAACACCGGGGAGCTGTTTTTT. Its translation is CASSQSGRQGINTGELFF.